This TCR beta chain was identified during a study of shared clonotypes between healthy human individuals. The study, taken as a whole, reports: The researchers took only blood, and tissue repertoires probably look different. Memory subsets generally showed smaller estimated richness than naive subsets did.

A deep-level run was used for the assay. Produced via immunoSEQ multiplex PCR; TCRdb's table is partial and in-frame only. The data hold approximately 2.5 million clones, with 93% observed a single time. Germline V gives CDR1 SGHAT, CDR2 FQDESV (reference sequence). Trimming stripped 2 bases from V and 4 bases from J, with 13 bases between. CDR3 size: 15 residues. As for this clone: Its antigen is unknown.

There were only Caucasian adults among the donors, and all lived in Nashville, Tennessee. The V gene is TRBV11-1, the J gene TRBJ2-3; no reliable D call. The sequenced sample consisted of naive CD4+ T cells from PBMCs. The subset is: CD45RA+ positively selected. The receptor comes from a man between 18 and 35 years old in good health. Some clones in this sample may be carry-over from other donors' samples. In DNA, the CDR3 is TGTGCCAGCAGCTTAAGGCCCAAGTCCTCAGATACGCAGTATTTT. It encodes CASSLRPKSSDTQYF.